This T cell receptor beta chain was sequenced during a study of cytomegalovirus exposure and HLA in healthy donors. PCR was performed using 60 Vbeta and 13 Jbeta primers. Repertoires were generated with immunoSEQ multiplex PCR, while TCRdb's copy carries only in-frame clones and drops some. The data show about 100,000 clones, 77% seen once. The CDR3 spans 14 residues. CDR1 and CDR2 (germline): MDHEN, SYDVKM. Trimming removed 8 bases from V and 4 bases from J, with 15 bases in between. About this clone itself: Antigen unknown.

Study-level results: Accurate prediction of most subjects' HLA-A and HLA-B alleles from TCR beta sequences was reported.

This chain links TRBV28 with TRBJ1-3; D might be TRBD1 (5 bases). Sequencing was performed on PBMCs. This receptor was taken from a male donor in good health and CMV-seropositive. The CDR3 region is CASATQGGGNTIYF. CDR3 DNA: TGTGCCAGCGCGACCCAGGGAGGGGGAAACACCATATATTTT.